This TCR beta chain was identified during a study of T-cell reconstitution after alpha-beta-depleted transplantation in children. TCRbeta library construction was performed incorporating unique molecular identifiers. TCRdb re-called the PCR reads through MiXCR, storing one row per CDR3 protein. The sample has around 700,000 distinct CDR3 sequences, approximately 14% seen once. This clonotype was counted many times. V shed 0 bases and J 4 bases; nucleotides not matched to a gene: 18. The CDR3 runs 21 residues. From germline, CDR1 is DFQATT and CDR2 SNEGSKA (reference sequence). Source: PBMCs, taken before TCRalphabeta/CD19-depleted stem cell transplant. This receptor was identified in a girl aged 2 to 10 with congenital amegakaryocytic thrombocytopenia, due to receive a stem cell transplant. This rearrangement joins TRBV20-1 to TRBJ2-1; 13 bases are shared with TRBD2. The CDR3 sequence is CSARDRRRTSGRAFKYNEQFF. CDR3 DNA: TGCAGTGCTAGAGATAGGAGGCGAACTAGCGGGAGGGCCTTTAAGTACAATGAGCAGTTCTTC.